This is a list of T cell receptor beta chains from one sample in a study of PD-1 blockade in classical Hodgkin lymphoma. Clones were read by immunoSEQ multiplex PCR, and TCRdb kept only the in-frame ones, dropping some. The sample lists 15,000 or so clones; roughly 81% were seen once. The sample taken for sequencing was peripheral blood mononuclear cells (PBMCs). These receptors were taken from a human donor with classical Hodgkin lymphoma. Both conserved end residues are part of each CDR3. D genes are given only for firm matches. The size field is filled for only some rows; it gives once, few, many or a size class.

clone_size	j_call	v_call	d_call	cdr3_aa	cdr3_nt
once	TRBJ2-5	TRBV7-7	TRBD2	CASSRGQAGVETQYF	TGTGCTAGCAGTAGGGGTCAAGCGGGAGTCGAGACCCAGTACTTC
NA	TRBJ2-1	TRBV11-1	TRBD2	CASSSLLSGRANEQFF	TGTGCCAGCAGCTCCCTCCTTAGCGGGAGGGCCAATGAGCAGTTCTTC
NA	TRBJ2-1	TRBV19	NA	CASSIVATGPHEQFF	TGTGCCAGTAGTATAGTCGCCACAGGTCCCCATGAGCAGTTCTTC
once	TRBJ2-6	TRBV2	TRBD2	CASRNPSRGVNSGANVLTF	TGTGCCAGCAGGAACCCCTCCCGGGGGGTTAACTCTGGGGCCAACGTCCTGACTTTC
NA	TRBJ2-7	TRBV19	NA	CASSIGAASREQYF	TGTGCCAGTAGTATTGGTGCGGCGTCCCGCGAGCAGTACTTC
NA	TRBJ2-5	TRBV7-2	NA	CASSREDFQETQYF	TGTGCCAGCAGCCGCGAGGACTTCCAAGAGACCCAGTACTTC
NA	TRBJ2-7	TRBV9	TRBD2	CASSVAAGGPYEQYF	TGTGCCAGCAGCGTAGCGGCGGGAGGACCCTACGAGCAGTACTTC
few	TRBJ1-5	TRBV28	NA	CASSPPGEGQPQHF	TGTGCCAGCAGCCCTCCGGGGGAGGGCCAGCCCCAGCATTTT
NA	TRBJ2-7	TRBV28	TRBD2	CASRTSGRDEQYF	TGTGCCAGCAGGACTAGCGGGAGGGACGAGCAGTACTTC
NA	TRBJ2-5	TRBV28	TRBD2	CASTGRGGQETQYF	TGTGCCAGCACGGGGAGGGGCGGTCAAGAGACCCAGTACTTC
few	TRBJ2-7	TRBV27	TRBD1	CASSLAIPGQIYEQYF	TGTGCCAGCAGTTTAGCAATTCCGGGACAGATCTACGAGCAGTACTTC